This T cell receptor (beta chain) was recorded in a study of cytomegalovirus exposure and HLA in healthy donors. The PCR contained 60 Vbeta and 13 Jbeta primers. Assay: immunoSEQ multiplex PCR; the TCRdb copy retains only in-frame clones and omits some. Of 200,000 to 250,000 clones in the sample, 77% were seen once. The V end was cut by 1 base, the J end by 3 bases, with 7 bases between. The germline gives CDR1 SGHTA, CDR2 FQGNSA. This CDR3 comprises 13 residues. The clonotype originates from a woman between 55 and 75 years old in good health and CMV-seropositive. The gene calls are TRBV7-2 and TRBJ2-7; the D gene is possibly TRBD2 (5 bases). Sample: PBMCs. The CDR3 sequence: CASSLERDYEQYF. DNA of the CDR3: TGTGCCAGCAGCTTAGAACGGGACTACGAGCAGTACTTC.